These 4 T cell receptor beta chains were all obtained from the same sample, sequenced in a study of blood T cells in healthy people across ages. PCR was performed a second time for roughly 7 to 12 cycles using a sample-barcoded 5' primer and a J-beta primer mix. TCRdb called the 5' RACE reads again in MiXCR, with one record for every CDR3 protein. The sample includes about 630,000 distinct CDR3 sequences, roughly 20% of them seen just once. Sequencing was performed on blood. Source of these receptors: an older man in good health.

The V and J genes are TRBV5-5 and TRBJ1-2; 10 bases fit TRBD1. Trimming took 4 bases from V and 4 from J; bases not matched to a gene: 7. There are 15 residues in the CDR3. Germline V gives CDR1 SGHKS, CDR2 YYEKEE (reference sequence). The DNA for the CDR3 is TGTGCCAGCAGCCGGACAGGGGGGTATATCTATGGCTACACCTTC. It specifies CASSRTGGYIYGYTF. Variable domain in full (rest from reference TRBV5-5 and TRBJ1-2): DAGVTQSPTHLIKTRGQQVTLRCSPISGHKSVSWYQQVLGQGPQFIFQYYEKEERGRGNFPDRFSARQFPNYSSELNVNALLLGDSALYLCASSRTGGYIYGYTFGSGTRLTVV.

V and J are TRBV12-3 or TRBV12-4 and TRBJ1-4; possible D gene TRBD1, 5 bases. With 6 bases removed from V and 4 bases from J, the gap between germline ends came to 12 bases. This CDR3 spans 14 amino acids. Here the CDR3 reads CASRTGVLNEKLFF. The CDR3 DNA reads TGTGCCAGCAGAACGGGGGTTCTTAATGAAAAACTGTTTTTT.

The chain employs TRBV20-1 and TRBJ2-5; D is tentatively TRBD1 or TRBD2 (7 bases each). The germline V gene has CDR1 DFQATT and CDR2 SNEGSKA (reference sequence). The CDR3 sequence is 15 residues long. CDR3: CSAGGVAEPLETQYF. CDR3 nucleotides: TGCAGCGCAGGGGGGGTAGCGGAACCCCTGGAGACCCAGTACTTC.

This clonotype came up many times. The chain combines TRBV7-2 with TRBJ2-4; TRBD2 matches at 10 bases. The CDR3 runs to 16 residues. Unmatched junction bases numbered 13, after V lost 5 bases and J lost 9 bases. Germline CDR1 and CDR2: SGHTA and FQGNSA. In DNA, the CDR3 is TGTGCCAGCAGCCTCGAATCCGGGACTAGCGTCGGCATTCAGTACTTC. Translating it yields CASSLESGTSVGIQYF.